The present entry profiles one TCR beta chain with its context. This clone occurred a few times. The clone's antigen remains unknown. Qualities for individual bases were not recorded, and no much larger clone is one base off. The source of the sample is a study of PD-1 blockade in classical Hodgkin lymphoma (dated by TCRdb to 2018 to 2021). Context from the whole study: Nivolumab dosing was 3 mg/kg intravenously every 2 weeks, continuing until either disease progression or unacceptable toxicity. The study used CyTOF and TCR beta sequencing to define a peripheral blood immune signature of response to PD-1 blockade in classical Hodgkin lymphoma. The study at large found these results: Baseline TCR diversity was reported as lower in newly diagnosed patients than in healthy donors, and lower still in relapsed/refractory patients. Lower diversity was seen in patients whose nivolumab began less than 1 year after ASCT, and these patients were left out of later analyses so that immune reconstitution would not confound the results. A significant rise by C4D1 was seen in CD4+ but not CD8+ TCR diversity (p=0.0027 vs p=0.16), with the rise being most apparent in complete responders (p=0.02). Only a single clinical trial cohort was studied, and what caused the repertoire differences, possibly disease activity or prior therapy, remained undefined. Among trial patients, those achieving complete response had baseline diversity similar to that of newly diagnosed patients, while diversity was significantly lower in partial responders and progressors.

Per the publication, the time point label means: cycle 1 day 1 (C1D1), immediately before nivolumab initiation. Every trial patient had relapsed following autologous stem cell transplantation, and prior brentuximab vedotin exposure was what differed among cohorts A, B and C. Using a Miltenyi CD8+ T cell isolation kit, CD8+ T cells were purified from thawed PBMCs through magnetic negative selection. A total of 56 patients with relapsed/refractory classical Hodgkin lymphoma made up the trial cohort, and each patient's best overall response was complete response, partial response or progressive disease. In the multi-cohort phase II CheckMate 205 trial, trial patients received single-agent nivolumab. An independent review committee assessed best overall response using the 2007 International Working Group response criteria. Trial PBMCs were collected just before the start of nivolumab (C1D1) and during therapy at cycle 2 day 1 and cycle 4 day 1. Peripheral blood was collected in 8 mL Vacutainer Cell Preparation Tubes, from which PBMCs were isolated by centrifugation and then cryopreserved. Purified CD4+ and CD8+ fractions were generated only in cases for which an additional PBMC sample was available. Magnetically labelled cells were depleted on LS columns in a quadroMACS separator, and the flow-through was collected as the purified fraction.

There are 14 amino acids in the CDR3, from cysteine to phenylalanine inclusive. Of the read, only the CDR3 DNA is kept; its 42 bases are in frame from base 1. As encoded in the germline V gene (reference sequence), CDR1 is LNHDA while CDR2 is SQIVND. V is shortened by 9 bases, J by 3 bases, and the region joining them spans 15 bases. The Qiagen DNeasy kit was used to extract genomic DNA from unsorted PBMCs and from the negatively selected CD4+ and CD8+ fractions. Using primers that anneal to V and J segments, immunoSEQ multiplex PCR amplified the TCR beta CDR3 regions. A synthetic immune receptor repertoire was used to minimize amplification bias, and remaining bias was computationally removed after sequencing. As for the original processing: Custom Python scripts were used to quantify repertoire diversity as the Shannon entropy index. The unsorted, CD4+ and CD8+ repertoires were each analyzed separately, with the exception of combined analyses, where CD4+ and CD8+ sequences were merged in silico. A clone counted as expanded when the clone's frequency after treatment rose at least 2-fold relative to C1D1, and clones undetected at baseline were given a pseudocount of 0.5. Clones with 0 or 1 copy at C1D1 were defined as singleton clones, while clones with 2 or more copies were defined as non-singleton clones. Clones expanded in unsorted samples were assigned a CD4+, CD8+ or unknown annotation through matching of protein sequences in sorted samples from the same patient. Wilcoxon tests on paired samples were used to test diversity changes from C1D1 to C4D1. TCRdb took this table from immuneACCESS and kept in-frame rearrangements with V and J called. Such tables lack part of the clones; where checked against another copy, unresolved V genes explain under half of the gap, and the rest is unexplained. V and J calls and clone size are given by that table; D and trimming were obtained from the DNA. The sample data list 2,500 to 3,500 clones, and just over 70% of these were observed just once. The leading ten clones occupy about a tenth of the sample.

This clonotype was obtained from a human donor with classical Hodgkin lymphoma. Rearrangement joined TRBV19 to TRBJ1-5; the D gene is unclear. The sequencing used CD8+ T cells from blood, collected at baseline. The CDR3 reads as follows: CASSLDVINQPQHF. Read as DNA, the sequence is TGTGCCAGCAGTTTGGACGTCATCAATCAGCCCCAGCATTTT.